This entry lists 27 T cell receptor beta chains sequenced from one sample in a study of shared clonotypes between healthy human individuals. The data were produced by immunoSEQ multiplex PCR, yet TCRdb's version contains in-frame clones alone and is incomplete. Among over 700,000 clones listed, approximately 72% were seen once. Material for sequencing was memory CD4+ T cells sorted from blood. Specified subset: CD45RA-negative fraction. The receptor set was obtained from a woman between 25 and 40 years old in good health.

In DNA form, the CDR3 reads TGTGCCAGCAGTGACCGACAGGGACTAGCCAAAAACATTCAGTACTTC. This codes for CASSDRQGLAKNIQYF. The V and J genes are TRBV2 and TRBJ2-4, with TRBD1 as a possible D gene (7 bases). The CDR3 has 16 amino acids. Trimming shortened V by 3 bases and J by 0 bases, and 12 bases separated the two germline ends. Germline values: CDR1 SNHLY, CDR2 FYNNEI.

The chain is built from TRBV28 and TRBJ1-2; 12 bases line up with TRBD1. The CDR3 runs 16 residues. V trimming: 7 bases; J trimming: 2 bases; junction bases outside the gene matches: 8. Germline V lookup: CDR1 MDHEN, CDR2 SYDVKM. The CDR3 DNA is TGTGCCAGCACCCGACCCGGGACAGGGGGCAACTATGGCTACACCTTC. Translating it yields CASTRPGTGGNYGYTF.

This chain uses TRBV27 with TRBJ2-1, with a weak D call TRBD2 (6 bases). Germline V gene sequence: CDR1 MNHEY, CDR2 SMNVEV (reference sequence). CDR3 length: 15 residues. The ends were cut back, 4 bases at V and 4 bases at J, with 14 bases in the middle. CDR3 in amino acids: CASSSPGRSYNEQFF. Written as DNA, the CDR3 is TGTGCCAGCAGTTCTCCCGGGAGATCTTACAATGAGCAGTTCTTC.

The chain combines TRBV29-1 with TRBJ1-4; D not resolved. V was pared by 4 bases and J by 3 bases, with 9 bases between. Germline CDR1 and CDR2: SQVTM and ANQGSEA. This CDR3 spans 13 amino acids. Here the CDR3 DNA reads TGCAGCGTTGGAGTCAACTCTAATGAAAAACTGTTTTTT. Its translation: CSVGVNSNEKLFF.

For this clone: Other DNA variants within this sample encode the same CDR3. The rearrangement joins TRBV6-5 to TRBJ2-1; no firm D call. The CDR3 spans 15 residues. Germline V gene lookup returns CDR1 MNHEY and CDR2 SVGAGI. V was pared by 0 bases and J by 2 bases, with 8 bases between. This chain's CDR3 is CASSYSPEAYNEQFF. The CDR3 region has the DNA TGTGCCAGCAGTTACTCTCCCGAAGCCTACAATGAGCAGTTCTTC.

This chain links TRBV5-6 with TRBJ2-2; 7 bases align to TRBD1. This CDR3 is built from 15 residues. After removal of 0 bases from V and 6 bases from J, the junction contained 5 bases not matched to a gene. CDR1 SGHDT and CDR2 YYEEEE come from the germline V gene. The CDR3 sequence: CASSLGPTGPGELFF. CDR3 DNA sequence: TGTGCCAGCAGCTTGGGTCCGACAGGGCCCGGGGAGCTGTTTTTT.

The rearrangement links TRBV11-2 to TRBJ1-1; D not certain. The CDR3 extends over 15 amino acids. The V end was cut by 5 bases, the J end by 5 bases, with 18 bases between. Germline loops: CDR1 SGHAT, CDR2 FQNNGV. The CDR3 here is CASSHRRGEGTEAFF. CDR3 sequence (DNA): TGTGCCAGCAGCCACCGACGAGGAGAAGGGACTGAAGCTTTCTTT.

The sample holds a few counts of this clone. This rearrangement joins TRBV6-1 to TRBJ2-7, with unresolved D. Germline assignment: CDR1 MNHNS and CDR2 SASEGT. This CDR3 has 12 residues. V was clipped by 6 bases and J by 6 bases, with 12 bases between them. The CDR3 sequence: CASRVRESEQYF. In DNA form, the CDR3 reads TGTGCCAGCAGAGTGCGAGAGAGCGAGCAGTACTTC.

This clone showed up just a few times. The chain links TRBV19 to TRBJ2-1; D not certain. The CDR3 runs to 12 residues. V shed 4 bases and J shed 5 bases, with 6 bases lying between them. Looked up from germline, CDR1 is LNHDA and CDR2 is SQIVND (reference sequence). The CDR3 DNA is TGTGCCAGTAGTAGGCTACACAATGAGCAGTTCTTC. This translates into CASSRLHNEQFF. The full variable domain, completed using reference TRBV19 and TRBJ2-1, is DGGITQSPKYLFRKEGQNVTLSCEQNLNHDAMYWYRQDPGQGLRLIYYSQIVNDFQKGDIAEGYSVSREKKESFPLTVTSAQKNPTAFYLCASSRLHNEQFFGPGTRLTVL.

The V gene is TRBV28, the J gene TRBJ2-2; D is unresolved. With 11 bases removed from V and 2 bases from J, the gap between germline ends came to 12 bases. CDR3 size: 13 residues. CDR1 MDHEN and CDR2 SYDVKM come from the germline V gene. CDR3: CASRDRNTGELFF. The CDR3 region has the DNA TGTGCCTCTCGAGACCGCAACACCGGGGAGCTGTTTTTT.

The chain joins TRBV10-2 to TRBJ2-7, with D perhaps matching TRBD1 (6 bases). CDR3 length equals 13 residues. Trimming pared 5 bases from V and 3 bases from J, leaving 11 bases between. The germline CDR1 and CDR2 sequences are WSHSY and SAAADI. The CDR3 sequence is CASSRTEGYEQYF. In nucleotides, the CDR3 is TGCGCCAGCAGTAGGACAGAAGGCTACGAGCAGTACTTC.

The gene calls are TRBV15 and TRBJ1-1; the D gene is possibly TRBD1 (6 bases). The CDR3 is made up of 16 amino acids. The V end lost 1 base, the J end lost 3 bases, and 15 bases lay between the germline ends. Germline-derived CDR1 and CDR2 are LNHNV and YYDKDF (reference sequence). The CDR3 here is CATSRGGSSGDTEAFF. For the CDR3, the DNA is TGTGCCACCAGCAGAGGGGGTTCTTCAGGGGACACTGAAGCTTTCTTT.

This chain joins TRBV21-1 and TRBJ2-7; the D call of TRBD1 is as the table states it, not checked on the DNA. TRBV21-1 counts as a pseudogene. CDR3 length: 14 amino acids. CDR3: CASSKEWGPYEQYF. The CDR3 bases are TGTGCCAGCAGCAAAGAGTGGGGCCCTTACGAGCAGTACTTC.

The V and J genes are TRBV4-1 and TRBJ2-2, with TRBD2 identical over 10 bases. The CDR3 spans 16 residues. Germline V gives CDR1 MGHRA, CDR2 YSYEKL. The J segment lost 3 bases and the V segment lost 3 bases, leaving 4 bases of the junction unmatched. In nucleotides, the CDR3 is TGCGCCAGCAGCCACCTAGCGGGAGACGACACCGGGGAGCTGTTTTTT. Residues: CASSHLAGDDTGELFF.

CDR3 nucleotides: TGTGCCGATCAGGGGGGTAATTACACTAGCGGTAACACCGGGGAGCTGTTTTTT. This gives the protein CADQGGNYTSGNTGELFF. V is TRBV11-2 and J is TRBJ2-2; possible D gene TRBD2, 8 bases. V was clipped by 11 bases and J by 2 bases, with 27 bases between them. Germline loops: CDR1 SGHAT, CDR2 FQNNGV. The CDR3 extends over 18 amino acids.

The chain couples TRBV15 to TRBJ1-1, with no clear D. Trimming shortened V by 1 base and J by 1 base, and 13 bases separated the two germline ends. Germline CDR1 reads LNHNV; CDR2 reads YYDKDF (reference sequence). This CDR3 region has 16 residues. CDR3 nucleotides: TGTGCCACCAGCAGAGTTTTGGGAACACCGAACACTGAAGCTTTCTTT. This translates into CATSRVLGTPNTEAFF.

This clone was counted a single time. The CDR3 sequence: CASRVEEASYEQYF. Here the CDR3 DNA reads TGTGCCAGCAGGGTCGAAGAAGCCTCCTACGAGCAGTACTTC. V and J are TRBV2 and TRBJ2-7; the D is unclear. Germline V gene lookup returns CDR1 SNHLY and CDR2 FYNNEI. This CDR3 comprises 14 residues. The V and J ends lost 6 bases and 0 bases respectively, with 12 bases between them. Full variable domain (missing parts from reference TRBV2 and TRBJ2-7): EPEVTQTPSHQVTQMGQEVILRCVPISNHLYFYWYRQILGQKVEFLVSFYNNEISEKSEIFDDQFSVERPDGSNFTLKIRSTKLEDSAMYFCASRVEEASYEQYFGPGTRLTVT.

This clone came up many times. The CDR3 region is CASSQIDLIQKGNEQFF. Written as DNA, the CDR3 is TGCGCCAGCAGTCAAATAGACCTGATCCAAAAAGGGAATGAGCAGTTCTTC. The chain uses TRBV4-1 and TRBJ2-1; D remains unclear. Trimming stripped 6 bases from V and 7 bases from J, with 25 bases between. The CDR3 is 17 amino acids. Germline values: CDR1 MGHRA, CDR2 YSYEKL.

V and J are TRBV4-1 and TRBJ2-3; TRBD2 might be the D (5 bases). V lost 7 bases and J lost 6, with 11 bases in between. Germline lookup yields CDR1 MGHRA and CDR2 YSYEKL. This CDR3 region has 12 residues. The CDR3 region has the DNA TGCGCCAGCAAAGACCGAGGGGATACGCAGTATTTT. Amino acid sequence: CASKDRGDTQYF.

The rearrangement uses TRBV6-5 and TRBJ2-5, with 8 bases matching TRBD1. This CDR3 comprises 15 residues. CDR1 is MNHEY and CDR2 is SVGAGI in the germline V gene. Unmatched junction bases numbered 6, after V lost 0 bases and J lost 6 bases. This CDR3 is CASSYSPGTGKTQYF. CDR3 DNA sequence: TGTGCCAGCAGTTACTCACCCGGGACAGGCAAGACCCAGTACTTC.

The chain links TRBV27 to TRBJ2-7, with 11 bases aligning to TRBD2. This CDR3 spans 15 amino acids. The germline CDR1 and CDR2 sequences are MNHEY and SMNVEV (reference sequence). V lost 6 bases, J lost 2 bases, and 6 bases stayed unmatched. DNA of the CDR3: TGTGCCAGCAGCGTGTGGGGACTAGCGGCCTACGAGCAGTACTTC. The encoded protein is CASSVWGLAAYEQYF.

This clone was observed a few times. The rearrangement joins TRBV10-3 to TRBJ2-1; 12 positions agree with TRBD2. Germline V gene sequence: CDR1 ENHRY, CDR2 SYGVKD. Losses at the gene ends were 0 bases for V and 12 bases for J; bases not matched to a gene: 9. CDR3 size: 16 residues. CDR3 coding DNA: TGTGCCATCAGTGAGTCGGCGACTAGCGGGAGTGTCGCGCAGTTCTTC. As protein: CAISESATSGSVAQFF.

In its sample, this clone was seen once. The rearrangement uses TRBV27 and TRBJ2-3; 7 bases are shared with TRBD2. CDR1 is MNHEY and CDR2 is SMNVEV in the germline V gene (reference sequence). This CDR3 is 14 amino acids long. V shed 2 bases and J 6 bases; nucleotides not matched to a gene: 5. CDR3 amino acids: CASSLGGVWDTQYF. The CDR3 DNA reads TGTGCCAGCAGTTTAGGGGGGGTATGGGATACGCAGTATTTT.

The chain is built from TRBV19 and TRBJ2-1, with 10 bases identical to TRBD2. Germline V CDR1 and CDR2: LNHDA, SQIVND (reference sequence). The length of the CDR3 is 16 residues. The V segment lost 6 bases and the J segment 6 bases; nucleotides outside the gene matches: 11. CDR3 sequence: CASRRSGRGGSNEQFF. The CDR3, as DNA: TGTGCCAGTAGAAGGAGCGGGAGGGGTGGTTCCAATGAGCAGTTCTTC.

This clone has only a few counts. The gene calls are TRBV2 and TRBJ2-2; no reliable D call. Germline V CDR1 and CDR2: SNHLY, FYNNEI. Trimming removed 4 bases at V and 9 bases at J, with 9 bases between. This CDR3 region has 12 residues. CDR3 nucleotides: TGTGCCAGCAGTGTAAAGGGTAGGGAGCTGTTTTTT. Encoded protein: CASSVKGRELFF.

This clone was detected ten times or more. Within the sample, other DNA sequences also encode this same CDR3. V usage is TRBV6-1 and J usage is TRBJ1-4, with 9 bases fitting TRBD1. The CDR3 extends over 16 amino acids. Losses at the gene ends were 0 bases for V and 2 bases for J; bases not matched to a gene: 1. CDR1 is MNHNS, CDR2 SASEGT, per germline. The CDR3 DNA reads TGTGCCAGCAGTGAAGCGGGGACAGGGACTAATGAAAAACTGTTTTTT. Translated: CASSEAGTGTNEKLFF.

V gene TRBV7-3 combines with J gene TRBJ2-1; 13 positions agree with TRBD2. Germline V gene sequence: CDR1 SGHTA, CDR2 FQGTGA. V lost 4 bases and J lost 5; bases outside the gene matches: 2. CDR3 length: 15 residues. The CDR3 loop reads CASSSGLAGDNEQFF. The CDR3 DNA reads TGTGCCAGCAGCTCCGGACTAGCGGGAGACAATGAGCAGTTCTTC.